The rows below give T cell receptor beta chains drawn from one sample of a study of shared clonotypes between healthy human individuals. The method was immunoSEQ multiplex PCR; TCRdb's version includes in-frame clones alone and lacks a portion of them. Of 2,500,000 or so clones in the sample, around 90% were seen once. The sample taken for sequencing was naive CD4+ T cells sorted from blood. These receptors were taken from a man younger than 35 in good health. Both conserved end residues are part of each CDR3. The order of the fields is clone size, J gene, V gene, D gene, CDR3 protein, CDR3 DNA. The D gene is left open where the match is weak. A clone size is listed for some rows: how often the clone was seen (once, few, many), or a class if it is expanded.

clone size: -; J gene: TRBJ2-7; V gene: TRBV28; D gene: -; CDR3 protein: CASRDRGRDEQYF; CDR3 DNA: TGTGCCAGCAGGGACCGGGGGCGGGACGAGCAGTACTTC
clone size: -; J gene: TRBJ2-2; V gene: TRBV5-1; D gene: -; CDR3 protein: CASSLSPRGNTGELFF; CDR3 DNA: TGCGCCAGCAGCTTGTCCCCTAGAGGGAACACCGGGGAGCTGTTTTTT
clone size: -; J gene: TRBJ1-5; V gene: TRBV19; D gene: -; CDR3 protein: CASSIRQDLNQPQHF; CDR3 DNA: TGTGCCAGTAGTATAAGGCAGGATTTAAATCAGCCCCAGCATTTT
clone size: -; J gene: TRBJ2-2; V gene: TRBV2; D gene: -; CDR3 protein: CASNAGPGTGELFF; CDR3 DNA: TGTGCCAGCAATGCGGGGCCGGGGACCGGGGAGCTGTTTTTT
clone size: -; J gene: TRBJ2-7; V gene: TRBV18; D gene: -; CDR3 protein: CASSPDNPYEQYF; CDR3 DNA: TGTGCCAGCTCACCAGATAACCCCTACGAGCAGTACTTC
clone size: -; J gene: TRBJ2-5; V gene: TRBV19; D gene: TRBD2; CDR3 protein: CASSPGGDQETQYF; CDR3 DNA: TGTGCCAGTAGCCCCGGGGGGGACCAAGAGACCCAGTACTTC
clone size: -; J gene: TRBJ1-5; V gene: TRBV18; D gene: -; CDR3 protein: CASSPTGTGQPQHF; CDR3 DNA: TGTGCCAGCTCACCCACAGGGACGGGGCAGCCCCAGCATTTT
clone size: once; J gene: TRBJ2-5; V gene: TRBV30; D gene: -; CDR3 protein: CAWSKAGAQETQYF; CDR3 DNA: TGTGCCTGGAGTAAGGCGGGGGCCCAAGAGACCCAGTACTTC
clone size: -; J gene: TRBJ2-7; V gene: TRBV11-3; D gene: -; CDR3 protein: CASSQLSGEGDYEQYF; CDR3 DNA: TGTGCCAGCAGCCAACTTAGCGGAGAGGGGGATTACGAGCAGTACTTC
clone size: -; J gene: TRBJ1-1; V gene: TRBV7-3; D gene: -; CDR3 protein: CASSIDRRSEAFF; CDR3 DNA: TGTGCCAGCAGCATTGACAGGAGGTCTGAAGCTTTCTTT
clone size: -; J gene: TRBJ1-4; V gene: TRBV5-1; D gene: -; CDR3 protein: CASSIGRGLNEKLFF; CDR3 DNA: TGCGCCAGCAGCATCGGACGGGGCCTTAATGAAAAACTGTTTTTT
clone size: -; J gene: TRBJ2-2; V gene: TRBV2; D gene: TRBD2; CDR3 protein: CASSRAGRYTGELFF; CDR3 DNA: TGTGCCAGCAGCCGAGCGGGGCGGTACACCGGGGAGCTGTTTTTT
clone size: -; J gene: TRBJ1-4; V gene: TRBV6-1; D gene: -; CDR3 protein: CASSDPSRRDEKLFF; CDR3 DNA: TGTGCCAGCAGCGACCCCTCGCGCAGGGATGAAAAACTGTTTTTT
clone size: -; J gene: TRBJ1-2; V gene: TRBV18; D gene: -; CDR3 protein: CASSRVSEGGYTF; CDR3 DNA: TGTGCCAGCTCAAGAGTCTCGGAGGGCGGCTACACCTTC
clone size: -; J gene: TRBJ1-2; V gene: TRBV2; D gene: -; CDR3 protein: CASSWAEVGGYGYTF; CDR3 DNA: TGTGCCAGCAGTTGGGCGGAGGTCGGGGGCTATGGCTACACCTTC
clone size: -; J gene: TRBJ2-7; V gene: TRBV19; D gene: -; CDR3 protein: CASSIAGDYEQYF; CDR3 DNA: TGTGCCAGTAGTATAGCGGGGGACTACGAGCAGTACTTC
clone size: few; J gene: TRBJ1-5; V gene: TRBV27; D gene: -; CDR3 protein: CASSFHQSNQPQHF; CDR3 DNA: TGTGCCAGCAGTTTCCACCAGTCCAATCAGCCCCAGCATTTT
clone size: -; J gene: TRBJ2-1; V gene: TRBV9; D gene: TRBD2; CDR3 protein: CASSETGGSSYNEQFF; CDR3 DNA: TGTGCCAGCAGCGAGACTGGCGGGAGCTCCTACAATGAGCAGTTCTTC
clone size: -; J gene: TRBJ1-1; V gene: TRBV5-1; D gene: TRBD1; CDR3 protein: CASSLTGENTEAFF; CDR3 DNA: TGCGCCAGCAGCCTAACAGGGGAGAACACTGAAGCTTTCTTT
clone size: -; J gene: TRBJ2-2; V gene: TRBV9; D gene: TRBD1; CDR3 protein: CASSAGDSLLNTGELFF; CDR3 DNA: TGTGCCAGCAGCGCCGGGGACAGCCTATTGAACACCGGGGAGCTGTTTTTT